This T cell receptor (beta chain) was sequenced in a study of human T cells and chemical hapten exposure. This clonotype has a handful of counts. What it binds is not known. The CDR3 length is 15 residues. Germline loops: CDR1 LGHNA, CDR2 YSLEER. V lost 1 base to trimming and J lost 6 bases, with 15 bases between them. TCRdb fed the RACE reads into MiXCR, producing one record per CDR3 protein. Here the sample spans more than 110,000 distinct CDR3 sequences, approximately 12% being singletons. Broader study findings: The number of TCRs above 1 in 1000 frequency did not change after DPC sensitization.

The sample's time point: patch test 2, 6 weeks after DPC sensitization. Specified treatment: therapeutic diphenylcyclopropenone sensitization with weekly scalp DPC. Suited to DPC and affected by alopecia, the donors ranged from 18 to 70 years old. This chain links TRBV4-3 with TRBJ1-2; no clear D gene. The sequence derives from a woman between 50 and 59 years old with alopecia areata. Some clones in this sample may be carry-over from other donors' samples. The source material was whole blood, sampled in connection with sensitization to the hapten diphenylcyclopropenone (DPC). The CDR3 region is CASSQGNRGTDGYTF. The DNA for the CDR3 is TGCGCCAGCAGCCAAGGCAACCGGGGAACGGATGGCTACACCTTC.